This is a list of T cell receptor beta chains from one sample in a study of T cell responses to AZD1222 COVID-19 vaccine. Here immunoSEQ multiplex PCR was the method, and the copy in TCRdb shows in-frame clones only, minus some. Among roughly 150,000 clones listed, roughly 89% were seen once. Sequences were derived from peripheral blood, sampled on day 0 of AZD1222 vaccination. The receptor set was obtained from an adult in good health. CDR3s include the opening cysteine and the closing phenylalanine or tryptophan. A D gene is named only where the DNA matches it firmly. Size is omitted from some rows. Given values are once, few, many or a class for expanded clones.

D,J,V,size,DNA,CDR3
TRBD1,TRBJ2-2,TRBV11-3,-,TGTGCCAGCAGCATCCGGACAGGGAGGACCGGGGAGCTGTTTTTT,CASSIRTGRTGELFF
-,TRBJ2-2,TRBV11-3,-,TGTGCCAGCAGCTTAGGGGGACTTAACACCGGGGAGCTGTTTTTT,CASSLGGLNTGELFF
TRBD2,TRBJ2-7,TRBV7-3,few,TGTGCCAGCAGCCCGACCTTAGCGGGATACGACGAGCAGTACTTC,CASSPTLAGYDEQYF
-,TRBJ1-1,TRBV7-9,-,TGTGCCAGCAGCTTAGGTCTGGGGGTTGGTGAAGCTTTCTTT,CASSLGLGVGEAFF
-,TRBJ2-6,TRBV3-1/TRBV3-2,-,TGTGCCAGCAGCCCCCCTTCTACTGGGGCCAACGTCCTGACTTTC,CASSPPSTGANVLTF
-,TRBJ2-7,TRBV30,-,TGTGCCTGGAGTGTCGGTGCGGAGCCGTACTTC,CAWSVGAEPYF
TRBD1,TRBJ2-5,TRBV9,-,TGTGCCACCAGCGTAGAAGGGGGGACAGGGGGAGAGACCCAGTACTTC,CATSVEGGTGGETQYF
-,TRBJ2-2,TRBV5-1,-,TGCGCCAGCAGCCTACTGAGGACCGGGGAGCTGTTTTTT,CASSLLRTGELFF
-,TRBJ2-5,TRBV4-1,-,TGCGCCAGCAGCCAAGATTTGGAGACCCAGTACTTC,CASSQDLETQYF
TRBD2,TRBJ2-5,TRBV18,-,TGTGCCAGCTCACCTACAGGACTACTAGCGGGGGGGCAAGAGACCCAGTACTTC,CASSPTGLLAGGQETQYF
TRBD1,TRBJ1-1,TRBV3-1/TRBV3-2,-,TGTGCCAGCAGCCAAGAATCCAGTTCAGGGGGCCCTGAAGCTTTCTTT,CASSQESSSGGPEAFF
TRBD1,TRBJ2-7,TRBV12-5,-,TGTGCTAGTGGTTCCCGGGACAGGGAGTCCTACGAGCAGTACTTC,CASGSRDRESYEQYF
TRBD1,TRBJ2-7,TRBV6-5,once,TGTGCCAGCAGACCGGGACAGGGGGCTTTGTACGAGCAGTACTTC,CASRPGQGALYEQYF
-,TRBJ1-5,TRBV7-2,-,TGTGCCAGCAGCTTAGGCAATCAGCCCCAGCATTTT,CASSLGNQPQHF
-,TRBJ2-1,TRBV7-2,-,TGTGCCAGCAGCGGACCGTGGAGGGACAGTCCCGGGAATGAGCAGTTCTTC,CASSGPWRDSPGNEQFF
-,TRBJ1-5,TRBV27,once,TGTGCCAGCAGTTTGGGATTCAATCAGCCCCAGCATTTT,CASSLGFNQPQHF
-,TRBJ1-5,TRBV7-2,-,TGTGCCAGCAGCTTAGAGTCAGGGGTAATCGGTCAGCCCCAGCATTTT,CASSLESGVIGQPQHF
-,TRBJ1-2,TRBV19,-,TGTGCCAGTACGGGAGCTAACTATGGCTACACCTTC,CASTGANYGYTF
-,TRBJ1-2,TRBV7-2,-,TGTGCCAGCAGCTTAGAGGGGGTGTACTATGGCTACACCTTC,CASSLEGVYYGYTF
-,TRBJ1-1,TRBV18,-,TGTGCCAGCTCCGAAAACATGAACACTGAAGCTTTCTTT,CASSENMNTEAFF
-,TRBJ1-5,TRBV10-2,-,TGCGCCAGCAGGGGGAATCGGAATCAGCCCCAGCATTTT,CASRGNRNQPQHF
-,TRBJ2-1,TRBV30,-,TGTGCCTGGAGTGTAATGAGGGGAGGCTCCTACAATGAGCAGTTCTTC,CAWSVMRGGSYNEQFF
TRBD1,TRBJ2-7,TRBV6-5,-,TGTGCCAGCAGTTACCGAGGGACAGGGCCTCCTTACGAGCAGTACTTC,CASSYRGTGPPYEQYF
-,TRBJ1-2,TRBV5-1,-,TGCGCCAGCAGCTTGGTAGCAGGGTCCTATGGCTACACCTTC,CASSLVAGSYGYTF
-,TRBJ2-2,TRBV6-5,few,TGTGCCAGCAGTTACTCTTTTGGCGGGGAGCTGTTTTTT,CASSYSFGGELFF
TRBD1,TRBJ1-5,TRBV16,few,TGTGCCAGCAGCCCTGACAGGGGATTACAGCCCCAGCATTTT,CASSPDRGLQPQHF
-,TRBJ1-5,TRBV3-1/TRBV3-2,-,TGTGCCAGCAGCCAAAGGGCCAGCAATCAGCCCCAGCATTTT,CASSQRASNQPQHF
-,TRBJ1-4,TRBV27,-,TGTGCCAGCAGTTTAAGCGCTGGACAGCCGAATGAAAAACTGTTTTTT,CASSLSAGQPNEKLFF
-,TRBJ2-2,TRBV6-5,-,TGTGCCAGCAAATGGGGGACCAACACCGGGGAGCTGTTTTTT,CASKWGTNTGELFF
-,TRBJ2-7,TRBV27,-,TGTGCCAGCAGTTTACGGTCTGTTTCCTACGAGCAGTACTTC,CASSLRSVSYEQYF
TRBD1,TRBJ1-1,TRBV27,-,TGTGCCAGCAATTATCGACAGGGAAGGGGGCGCGAAGCTTTCTTT,CASNYRQGRGREAFF